What follows are 4 T cell receptor beta chains derived from one specimen sequenced in a study of long-term antiretroviral therapy in people with HIV. Researchers report immunoSEQ v3.0 was run at survey level. Profiling relied on immunoSEQ multiplex PCR, and the TCRdb table lists in-frame clones only, not all of them. Among roughly 13,000 clones, about three quarters were seen once, and the ten largest hold nearly 20%. Specimen: unsorted PBMCs, collected 1.3 years before starting antiretroviral therapy. Receptors originate from a man in his forties or fifties with HIV.

This clone turned up a few times. The chain uses TRBV18 and TRBJ1-6, with no clear D. Germline V gives CDR1 KGHSH, CDR2 LQKENI. The ends were cut back, 4 bases at V and 6 bases at J, with 13 bases in the middle. The CDR3 runs to 15 residues. CDR3 amino acids: CASSLGPDINSPLHF. The CDR3 region has the DNA TGTGCCAGCTCACTTGGCCCAGACATTAATTCACCCCTCCACTTT.

This chain uses TRBV5-4 with TRBJ2-7; TRBD2 matches at 8 bases. The CDR3 runs to 13 residues. Germline V gives CDR1 SGHNT, CDR2 YYREEE (reference sequence). The ends lost 4 bases at V and 6 bases at J; junction bases unmatched: 6. In DNA form, the CDR3 reads TGTGCCAGCAGCACAGGACTAGCCACCGAGCAGTACTTC. Its translation: CASSTGLATEQYF.

The rearrangement uses TRBV27 and TRBJ1-5; TRBD1 is a possible D gene (5 bases). Trimming shortened V by 2 bases and J by 3 bases, and 11 bases separated the two germline ends. The CDR3 runs 15 residues. Germline V lookup: CDR1 MNHEY, CDR2 SMNVEV (reference sequence). CDR3 loop: CASSLSQGNNQPQHF. In DNA, the CDR3 is TGTGCCAGCAGTTTAAGTCAGGGAAACAATCAGCCCCAGCATTTT.

This clone was seen a handful of times. The chain joins TRBV7-2 to TRBJ2-5; 10 bases agree with TRBD2. V lost 5 bases to trimming and J lost 5 bases; unmatched junction nucleotides: 8. This CDR3 has 15 amino acids. The germline CDR1 and CDR2 sequences are SGHTA and FQGNSA. The CDR3 here is CASSDQLAGSETQYF. The CDR3 DNA is TGTGCCAGCAGCGACCAACTAGCGGGGTCGGAGACCCAGTACTTC.